This T cell receptor beta chain emerged from a study of CXCR3-negative and CXCR3-positive naive CD8 T cells. All CD8+ T cell subsets were sorted in triplicate at over 250,000 cells each. Concerning this clonotype: No antigen is known for it.

The germline V gene encodes CDR1 MNHEY and CDR2 SVGAGI. The CDR3 is 15 amino acids. Study findings and constraints: Naive cells used TRBV-TRBJ genes in much the same way whether CXCR3-negative or CXCR3-positive; memory cells did not. For the naive subsets, surface CD5 was similar, and TCR strength was inferred from TRB CDR3 properties.

Researchers prepared the TRB cDNA libraries using 5' RACE with UMI labels. TCRdb reprocessed the 5' RACE reads, with one entry per CDR3 protein and no DNA. The sample has around 47,000 distinct CDR3 sequences, and its top ten clones hold roughly 15%. This chain joins TRBV6-5 and TRBJ2-7; TCRdb lists TRBD1, though no DNA is available to test this call. Sequencing was performed on memory CD8+ T cells from blood. The clonotype originates from a human donor in good health. Some clones in this sample may be carry-over from other donors' samples. The CDR3: CASSYVVGQGYEQYF.